The source of this TCR beta chain is a study of T cells after yellow fever vaccination. General study points: The study noted that FACS-sorted repertoires could contain abundant clonotypes contaminating from the bulk population.

CDR3 length: 17 amino acids. Germline loops: CDR1 MGHRA, CDR2 YSYEKL. After removal of 5 bases from V and 3 bases from J, the junction contained 12 bases not matched to a gene. MiXCR, run by TCRdb on the 5' RACE reads, gives a single entry per CDR3 protein. The sample has 96,000 or so distinct CDR3 sequences, 8% to 10% seen once. The rearrangement links TRBV4-1 to TRBJ2-7, with TRBD2 matching 11 bases. The sequenced sample was CD8+ T cells not binding an NS4B(214-222) dextramer, sorted from PBMCs, obtained around 15 days after the first yellow fever vaccination. The origin of this receptor is a man aged 18 to 35 who received the YFV17D yellow fever vaccine. The CDR3 DNA follows: TGCGCCAGCAGCACCCAACCGGGACTAGCGGCGGGCTACGAGCAGTACTTC. It codes for CASSTQPGLAAGYEQYF.